Given below is one T cell receptor (beta chain) in context. The data are from a study of technical replicates of blood from a handful of donors. This table comes from immunoSEQ multiplex PCR, and its TCRdb copy is limited to in-frame clones, with some not included. The table lists about 100,000 clones, about 94% of them singletons. Per germline, CDR1 PRHDT and CDR2 FYEKMQ (reference sequence). This CDR3 contains 14 residues. V was cut by 6 bases and J by 2 bases, with 10 bases left in between. This chain joins TRBV13 and TRBJ1-4, with TRBD1 as a possible D gene (6 bases). This receptor was obtained from a human donor in good health. Material: T cells isolated from PBMCs. The CDR3 DNA sequence: TGTGCCAGCAGGAAGCAGGGGACTAATGAAAAACTGTTTTTT. This gives the protein CASRKQGTNEKLFF.